This passage covers 3 T cell receptor beta chains from one sample sequenced in a study of blood T cells in healthy people across ages. A second PCR, run for about 7 to 11 cycles, used a sample-barcoded 5' primer plus a J-beta primer mix. MiXCR, run by TCRdb on the 5' RACE reads, gives a single entry per CDR3 protein. Of some 640,000 distinct CDR3 sequences listed, approximately 30% are singletons. Input material: blood. These receptor sequences come from a woman of 80 years or more in good health.

Many counts were recorded for this clonotype. The rearrangement uses TRBV20-1 and TRBJ2-4; D might be TRBD1 or TRBD2, each matching 5 bases. Trimming took off 0 bases at V and 0 bases at J, with 6 bases between the two ends. This CDR3 comprises 14 residues. Germline CDR1 and CDR2: DFQATT and SNEGSKA (reference sequence). CDR3 nucleotide sequence: TGCAGTGCTAGAGAGGGGGTAGCCAAAAACATTCAGTACTTC. Encoded protein: CSAREGVAKNIQYF.

Worth noting for this clonotype: Given a much more abundant clone one base away, this may be a read error. The gene calls are TRBV29-1 and TRBJ2-7, with TRBD2 as a possible D gene (7 bases). The CDR3 runs 12 residues. Between the trimmed V and J ends, which lost 6 bases and 3 bases, there was a span of 12 bases. CDR1 is SQVTM, CDR2 ANQGSEA, per germline. CDR3 nucleotides: TGCAGCGTGGGGGGGCAGTGCTACGAGCAGTACTTC. This sequence encodes CSVGGQCYEQYF.

Of note for this clonotype: This sequence may be a read error, since a much larger clone differs from it by one base. This chain links TRBV5-1 with TRBJ2-3; 7 bases fit TRBD2. Unmatched junction bases numbered 9, after V lost 4 bases and J lost 4 bases. CDR1 and CDR2 (germline): SGHRS, YFSETQ. The CDR3 has 15 amino acids. CDR3 amino acids: CASSPRRGEADTQYF. CDR3 nucleotide sequence: TGCGCCAGCAGCCCAAGACGGGGGGAAGCAGATACGCAGTATTTT.